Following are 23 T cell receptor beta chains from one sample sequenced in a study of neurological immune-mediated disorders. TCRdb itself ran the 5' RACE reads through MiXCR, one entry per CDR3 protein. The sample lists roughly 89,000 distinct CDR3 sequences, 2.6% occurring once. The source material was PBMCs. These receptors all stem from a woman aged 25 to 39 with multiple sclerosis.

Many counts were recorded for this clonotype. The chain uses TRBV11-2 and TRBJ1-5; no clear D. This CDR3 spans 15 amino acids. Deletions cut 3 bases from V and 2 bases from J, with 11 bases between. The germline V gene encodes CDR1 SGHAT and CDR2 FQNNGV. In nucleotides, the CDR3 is TGTGCCAGCAGCTTGGGTAACGGGGGCAATCAGCCCCAGCATTTT. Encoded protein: CASSLGNGGNQPQHF.

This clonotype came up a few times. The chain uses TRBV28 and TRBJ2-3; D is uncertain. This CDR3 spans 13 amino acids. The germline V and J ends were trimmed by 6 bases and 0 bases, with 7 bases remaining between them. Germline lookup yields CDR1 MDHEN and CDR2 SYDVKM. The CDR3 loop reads CASRLPSTDTQYF. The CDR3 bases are TGTGCCAGCAGACTGCCTAGCACAGATACGCAGTATTTT.

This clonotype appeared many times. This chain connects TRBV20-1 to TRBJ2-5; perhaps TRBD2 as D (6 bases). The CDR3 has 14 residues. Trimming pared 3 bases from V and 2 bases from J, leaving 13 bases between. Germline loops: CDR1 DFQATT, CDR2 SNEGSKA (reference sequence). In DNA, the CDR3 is TGCAGTGCTAGGACGGGAGAACCTCAAGAGACCCAGTACTTC. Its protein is CSARTGEPQETQYF.

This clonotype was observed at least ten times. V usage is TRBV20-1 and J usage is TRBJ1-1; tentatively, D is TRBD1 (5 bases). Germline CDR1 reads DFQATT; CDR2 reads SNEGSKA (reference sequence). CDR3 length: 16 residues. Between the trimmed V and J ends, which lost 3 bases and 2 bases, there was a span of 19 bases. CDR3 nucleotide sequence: TGCAGTGCTAGTGGTGGAAGGCGGGGGGGAAACACTGAAGCTTTCTTT. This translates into CSASGGRRGGNTEAFF.

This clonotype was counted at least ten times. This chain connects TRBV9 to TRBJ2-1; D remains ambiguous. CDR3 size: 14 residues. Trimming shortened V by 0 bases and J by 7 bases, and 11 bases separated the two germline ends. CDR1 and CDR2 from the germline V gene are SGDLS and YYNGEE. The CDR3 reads CASSVAVKGNEQFF. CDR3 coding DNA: TGTGCCAGCAGCGTAGCCGTAAAAGGGAATGAGCAGTTCTTC.

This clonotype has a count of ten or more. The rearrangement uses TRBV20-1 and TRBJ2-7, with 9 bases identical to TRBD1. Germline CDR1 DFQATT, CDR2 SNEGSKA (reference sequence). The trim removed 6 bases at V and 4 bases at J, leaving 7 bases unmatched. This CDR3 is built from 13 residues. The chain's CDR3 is CSAVQGARYEQYF. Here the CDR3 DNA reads TGCAGTGCCGTACAGGGGGCACGGTACGAGCAGTACTTC.

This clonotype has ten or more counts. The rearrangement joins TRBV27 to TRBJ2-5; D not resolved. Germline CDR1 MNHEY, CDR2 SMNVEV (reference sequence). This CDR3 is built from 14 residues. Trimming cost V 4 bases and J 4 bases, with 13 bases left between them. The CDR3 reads CASSSRSGPETQYF. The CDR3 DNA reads TGTGCCAGCAGTTCCCGATCAGGCCCAGAGACCCAGTACTTC.

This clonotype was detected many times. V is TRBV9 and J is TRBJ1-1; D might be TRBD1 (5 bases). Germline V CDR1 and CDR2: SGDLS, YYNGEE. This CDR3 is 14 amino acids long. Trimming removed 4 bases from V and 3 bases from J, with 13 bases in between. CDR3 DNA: TGTGCCAGCAGCCTCGACAGCTCCTACACTGAAGCTTTCTTT. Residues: CASSLDSSYTEAFF.

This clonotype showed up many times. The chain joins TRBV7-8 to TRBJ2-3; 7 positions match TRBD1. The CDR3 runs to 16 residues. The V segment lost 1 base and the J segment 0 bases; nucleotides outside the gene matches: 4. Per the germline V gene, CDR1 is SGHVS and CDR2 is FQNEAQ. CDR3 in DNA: TGTGCCAGCAGCTTAGGACGACAGGGAAGCACAGATACGCAGTATTTT. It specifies CASSLGRQGSTDTQYF.

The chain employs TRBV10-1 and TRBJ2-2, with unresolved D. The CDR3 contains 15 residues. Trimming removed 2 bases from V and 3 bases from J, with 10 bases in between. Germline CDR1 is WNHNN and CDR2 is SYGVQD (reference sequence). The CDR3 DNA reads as TGCGCCAGCAGTGAGGCCAGGAGCTACACCGGGGAGCTGTTTTTT. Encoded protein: CASSEARSYTGELFF.

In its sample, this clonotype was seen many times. Written as DNA, the CDR3 is TGTGCCAGCAGCTTACTCGCAGGGGAAAATGAAAAACTGTTTTTT. Translation gives CASSLLAGENEKLFF. The gene calls are TRBV7-8 and TRBJ1-4; a weak D match, TRBD1 (6 bases). The CDR3 covers 15 residues. Germline V lookup: CDR1 SGHVS, CDR2 FQNEAQ. V lost 2 bases and J 5 bases, leaving 12 bases between the germline ends.

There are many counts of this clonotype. The CDR3 loop is CASSLTRLQEQYF. CDR3 nucleotide sequence: TGTGCCAGCAGCTTAACGCGACTTCAGGAGCAGTACTTC. The V gene is TRBV7-2, the J gene TRBJ2-7; D not resolved. This CDR3 spans 13 amino acids. Trimming removed 2 bases at V and 7 bases at J, with 12 bases between. Germline V CDR1 and CDR2: SGHTA, FQGNSA.

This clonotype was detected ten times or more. DNA for the CDR3: TGTGCCAGCAGTTTGGGGGTCTCAAATACGCAGTATTTT. Protein product: CASSLGVSNTQYF. The gene calls are TRBV12-3 or TRBV12-4 and TRBJ2-3; TRBD1 or TRBD2 may be the D gene (5 bases each). The V and J ends lost 3 bases and 7 bases respectively, with 11 bases between them. The CDR3 extends over 13 amino acids.

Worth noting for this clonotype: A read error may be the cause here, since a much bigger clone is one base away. This CDR3 reads CASSEHGTGVGYGYTF. CDR3 DNA sequence: TGTGCCAGCAGTGAGCACGGGACAGGGGTCGGCTATGGCTACACCTTC. The chain carries TRBV12-3 or TRBV12-4 and TRBJ1-2; 10 nucleotides line up with TRBD1. V was clipped by 5 bases and J by 4 bases; unmatched bases: 10. This CDR3 contains 16 residues.

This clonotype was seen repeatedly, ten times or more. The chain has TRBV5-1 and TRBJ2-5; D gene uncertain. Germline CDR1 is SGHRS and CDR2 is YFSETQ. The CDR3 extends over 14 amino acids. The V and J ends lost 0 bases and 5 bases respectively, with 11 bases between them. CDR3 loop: CASSLGPTEETQYF. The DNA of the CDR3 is TGCGCCAGCAGCTTGGGGCCGACCGAGGAGACCCAGTACTTC.

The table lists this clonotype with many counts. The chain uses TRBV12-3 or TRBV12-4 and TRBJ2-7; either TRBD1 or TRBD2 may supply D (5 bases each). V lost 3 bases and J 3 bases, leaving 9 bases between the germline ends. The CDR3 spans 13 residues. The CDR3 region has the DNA TGTGCCAGCAGTTTCCCGGGGCTCTACGAGCAGTACTTC. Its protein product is CASSFPGLYEQYF.

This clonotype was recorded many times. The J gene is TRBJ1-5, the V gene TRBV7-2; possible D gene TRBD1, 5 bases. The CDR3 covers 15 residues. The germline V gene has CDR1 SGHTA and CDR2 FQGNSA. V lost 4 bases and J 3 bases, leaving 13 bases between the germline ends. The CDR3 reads CASSSQGRFNQPQHF. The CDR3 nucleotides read TGTGCCAGCAGCTCCCAGGGACGGTTCAATCAGCCCCAGCATTTT. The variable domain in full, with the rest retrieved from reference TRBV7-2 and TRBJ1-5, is GAGVSQSPSNKVTEKGKDVELRCDPISGHTALYWYRQSLGQGLEFLIYFQGNSAPDKSGLPSDRFSAERTGGSVSTLTIQRTQQEDSAVYLCASSSQGRFNQPQHFGDGTRLSIL.

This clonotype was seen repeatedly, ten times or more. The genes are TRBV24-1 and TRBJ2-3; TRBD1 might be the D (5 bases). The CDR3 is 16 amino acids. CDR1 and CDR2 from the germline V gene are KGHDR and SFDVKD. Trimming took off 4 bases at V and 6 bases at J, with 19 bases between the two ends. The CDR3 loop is CATSDLQWGGHDTQYF. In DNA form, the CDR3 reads TGTGCCACCAGTGACCTTCAGTGGGGCGGTCATGATACGCAGTATTTT.

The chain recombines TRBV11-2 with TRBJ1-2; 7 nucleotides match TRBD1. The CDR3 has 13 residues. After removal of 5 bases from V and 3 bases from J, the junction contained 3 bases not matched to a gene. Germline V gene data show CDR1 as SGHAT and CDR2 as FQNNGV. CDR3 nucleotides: TGTGCCAGCAGCACCGGGACAGACTATGGCTACACCTTC. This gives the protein CASSTGTDYGYTF.

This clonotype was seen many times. In DNA, the CDR3 is TGCAGTGCTAGAGATCTGGAGGACAGACACCACTATGGCTACACCTTC. This translates into CSARDLEDRHHYGYTF. V gene TRBV20-1 combines with J gene TRBJ1-2, with D perhaps TRBD1 (6 bases). The CDR3 extends over 16 amino acids. Germline V CDR1 and CDR2: DFQATT, SNEGSKA (reference sequence). The V end was cut by 0 bases, the J end by 3 bases, with 17 bases between.

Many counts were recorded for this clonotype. As DNA, the CDR3 is TGTGCCAGCAGCTTCCAGCGGGAGGGAACTAAGACCCAGTACTTC. It specifies CASSFQREGTKTQYF. The chain links TRBV7-2 to TRBJ2-5; 10 bases fit TRBD2. The CDR3 runs 15 residues. Trimming took 3 bases from V and 6 from J; bases not matched to a gene: 7. Per the germline V gene, CDR1 is SGHTA and CDR2 is FQGNSA.

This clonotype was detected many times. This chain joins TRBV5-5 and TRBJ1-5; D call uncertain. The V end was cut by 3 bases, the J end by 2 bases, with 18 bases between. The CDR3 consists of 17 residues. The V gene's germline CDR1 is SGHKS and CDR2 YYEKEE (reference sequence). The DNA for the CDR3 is TGTGCCAGCAGCTCTCTGGCTCTACCCTGGGGCAATCAGCCCCAGCATTTT. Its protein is CASSSLALPWGNQPQHF.

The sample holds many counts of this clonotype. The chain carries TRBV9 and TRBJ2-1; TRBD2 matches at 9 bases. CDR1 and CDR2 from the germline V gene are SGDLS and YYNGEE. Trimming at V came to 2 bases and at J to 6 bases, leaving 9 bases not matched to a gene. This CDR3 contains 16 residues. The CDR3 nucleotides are TGTGCCAGCAGCGTGGGGCCGGGACTAGCTTCCAATGAGCAGTTCTTC. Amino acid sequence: CASSVGPGLASNEQFF.